What follows are 4 T cell receptor beta chains derived from one specimen sequenced in a study of beta chain features in type 1 diabetes. Reverse transcribing all isolated RNA meant expressed TCRB transcripts were sequenced. Data came from immunoSEQ multiplex PCR; TCRdb stores just in-frame clones and leaves some out. The data show under 150,000 clones, under 60% seen once. The sample taken for sequencing was Tregs from blood. These receptors were collected from a man younger than 35 in good health.

CDR3 sequence reads: CASSPKGRGSYEQYF. The DNA of the CDR3 is TGTGCCAGCAGCCCAAAGGGGCGGGGCTCCTACGAGCAGTACTTC. The chain is built from TRBV7-9 and TRBJ2-7, with a possible D match to TRBD2 (6 bases). V lost 5 bases and J lost 0, with 14 bases in between. The CDR3 is 15 amino acids. Germline lookup yields CDR1 SEHNR and CDR2 FQNEAQ (reference sequence).

This clone was observed once. This chain uses TRBV7-2 with TRBJ1-5; 7 bases align to TRBD1. The germline CDR1 and CDR2 sequences are SGHTA and FQGNSA. The CDR3 loop spans 15 amino acids. Trimming removed 3 bases from V and 1 base from J; junction bases left unmatched: 3. Here the CDR3 DNA reads TGTGCCAGCAGCTTGTCACAGGGGAGCAATCAGCCCCAGCATTTT. Translating gives CASSLSQGSNQPQHF. Drawing the rest from reference TRBV7-2 and TRBJ1-5, the complete variable domain is GAGVSQSPSNKVTEKGKDVELRCDPISGHTALYWYRQSLGQGLEFLIYFQGNSAPDKSGLPSDRFSAERTGGSVSTLTIQRTQQEDSAVYLCASSLSQGSNQPQHFGDGTRLSIL.

The chain carries TRBV7-2 and TRBJ2-7, with 9 bases identical to TRBD1. Germline CDR1 reads SGHTA; CDR2 reads FQGNSA. J was trimmed by 2 bases and V by 1 base; bases with no gene match: 3. The CDR3 is 15 amino acids. The CDR3 sequence is CASSLEGTGPYEQYF. The CDR3 nucleotides read TGTGCCAGCAGCTTAGAAGGGACAGGGCCCTACGAGCAGTACTTC.

The chain is built from TRBV28 and TRBJ1-2; 7 nucleotides align to TRBD1. Trimming at V came to 6 bases and at J to 1 base, leaving 11 bases not matched to a gene. This CDR3 is built from 16 residues. Germline lookup yields CDR1 MDHEN and CDR2 SYDVKM. CDR3: CASSRTGPSYNYGYTF. The CDR3 region has the DNA TGTGCCAGCAGCCGGACAGGACCTTCTTATAACTATGGCTACACCTTC.